What follows is one TCR beta chain and its context. At one boundary the junction diverges from the germline segment, which might be a read error. The same CDR3 also results from other DNA sequences found in this sample. In the PCR, 60 Vbeta and 13 Jbeta primers were used. The assay was immunoSEQ multiplex PCR, and TCRdb's table has in-frame clones only and misses some. The data include 130,000 or so clones; the top ten clones carry about 1.4%. The CDR3 is 14 residues long. Germline V gene data show CDR1 as LNHDA and CDR2 as SQIVND (reference sequence). This entry belongs to a study of cytomegalovirus exposure and HLA in healthy donors.

The chain is built from TRBV19 and TRBJ1-2, with D maybe TRBD1 (5 bases). This clonotype originated in a woman in her 40s in good health and CMV-seronegative. Sequenced: PBMCs. This CDR3 is CASSTGGTNYGYTF. CDR3 DNA: TGCGCCAGTAGTACGGGGGGAACTAACTATGGCTACACCTTC. The entire variable domain, with the rest obtained from reference TRBV19 and TRBJ1-2, is as follows: DGGITQSPKYLFRKEGQNVTLSCEQNLNHDAMYWYRQDPGQGLRLIYYSQIVNDFQKGDIAEGYSVSREKKESFPLTVTSAQKNPTAFYLCASSTGGTNYGYTFGSGTRLTVV.